The T cell receptor (beta chain) described here comes from a study of cytomegalovirus exposure and HLA in healthy donors. The table lists this clone with a count of one. Its target is unknown. Trimming at V came to 3 bases and at J to 6 bases, leaving 10 bases not matched to a gene. This CDR3 spans 15 amino acids. Germline loops: CDR1 GTSNPN, CDR2 SVGIG (reference sequence). Sequencing was performed with immunoSEQ multiplex PCR; in TCRdb, only in-frame clones are kept and a portion is missing. Here the sample spans tens of thousands of clones, around 96% being singletons. While the first cohort had several hundred subjects, the donors belonged to the separate validation cohort of 100 to 150 subjects. Overall study results and limits: The finding came from a later analysis; first-cohort TCR clusters tended to co-occur in the roughly 120 validation repertoires. Overall, 164 TCR beta chains were annotated as cytomegalovirus-associated. Cytomegalovirus status, reportedly, was diagnosed with high specificity and sensitivity by the classifier.

Sequencing was done on a sample of PBMCs. The chain links TRBV30 to TRBJ1-5; 8 bases line up with TRBD1. The receptor was derived from a woman between 18 and 29 years old in good health and CMV-seropositive. CDR3 loop: CAWSSTGAYFQPQHF. CDR3 in DNA: TGTGCCTGGAGCTCGACAGGGGCATATTTTCAGCCCCAGCATTTT.